This T cell receptor (beta chain) originates from a study of chemoradiotherapy in HPV16-positive cancers (dated by TCRdb to between 2022 and 2023). At the level of the whole study: Using functional T-cell assays on cells from a couple of HPV16-positive patients, the researchers defined candidate HPV-specific T-cell clones and common TCR motifs. The candidate HPV-specific TCRs and motifs were subsequently tracked in TCR repertoires obtained from some 90 patients with HPV-related cancers. The study asked whether T-cell immunity against the HPV oncoproteins E6 and E7 changes during chemoradiotherapy and whether it affects survival.

Repertoires were sampled repeatedly over the course of chemoradiotherapy so that clonal expansion in the tumor microenvironment could be followed. CDR1 and CDR2, looked up from the germline V gene (reference sequence), are SGHNT and YYREEE. The CDR3 spans 13 residues, from the cysteine through the phenylalanine. Just the 39-base CDR3 DNA is kept, in frame starting at base 1. The trim is 0 bases for V and 4 bases for J, with a gap of 4 bases between the germline ends. Broad study findings and their caveats: Expansion of candidate HPV-specific clones and E7-related TCR motifs was observed in the tumor microenvironment during treatment, whereas no such expansion was observed for non-HPV-specific T cells. The survival association was reported for HPV16-positive patients, and the functional definition of HPV-specific T cells was derived from only two HPV16-positive patients. In HPV16-positive patients, expansion of HPV-responsive T cells during chemoradiotherapy was found to be associated with improved recurrence-free survival.

About this clone itself: Its antigen specificity is not known. Nothing much larger sits one base from this clone, and base qualities are not available.

Receptor amplification or capture employed the immunoSEQ multiplex PCR assay. The clones in this table, taken by TCRdb from immuneACCESS, are in-frame only. Not every clone is retained; where verified, under half of the shortfall comes from an unresolved V gene, and the cause of the rest is unknown. The table for this sample lists 20,000 or so clones; 85% to 90% of them were counted only once. 5.8% of the sample comes from the top ten. The receptor comes from a human donor with HPV-associated anogenital cancer. The V and J segments used are TRBV5-4 and TRBJ2-2; the D gene cannot be named for sure. This specimen consisted of blood, obtained from a patient who underwent chemoradiotherapy. The CDR3 here reads CASSLEPTGELFF. The sequence in DNA is TGTGCCAGCAGCTTGGAGCCCACCGGGGAGCTGTTTTTT. Beyond the CDR3, the reference TRBV5-4 and TRBJ2-2 genes provide the residues; the full variable domain reads: ETGVTQSPTHLIKTRGQQVTLRCSSQSGHNTVSWYQQALGQGPQFIFQYYREEENGRGNFPPRFSGLQFPNYSSELNVNALELDDSALYLCASSLEPTGELFFGEGSRLTVL.